The subject of this entry is one TCR beta chain. This specimen comes from a study of blood T cell repertoires in COVID-19. Study as a whole: Acute and convalescent COVID-19 specimens originated in the United States, Italy and Spain. The analysed material was cDNA or gDNA that came from T cells, B-cell-depleted T cells, or PBMCs.

Original analysis: Cell counts per sample came from amplifying reference gene primers. Sequencing used immunoSEQ multiplex PCR; TCRdb keeps in-frame clones, though not all of them. The V and J calls and the clone size are those of that table, but D and trimming were determined from the DNA. Counted here are about 40,000 clones, about four fifths occurring once; the ten biggest clones make up over 2.5%. V shed 2 bases and J 0 bases; nucleotides not matched to a gene: 7. Germline V lookup: CDR1 KGHSH, CDR2 LQKENI. CDR3 length equals 17 residues. V and J are TRBV18 and TRBJ1-3; 7 bases are a match to TRBD1. The sequence was collected from a woman between 55 and 75 years old with acute or convalescent COVID-19. Sequencing was carried out using peripheral blood. The CDR3 DNA is TGTGCCAGCTCACCAGCAACGAGGGACAGCTCTGGAAACACCATATATTTT. Protein: CASSPATRDSSGNTIYF. The full variable domain, in which reference TRBV18 and TRBJ1-3 provide the parts outside the CDR3, is NAGVMQNPRHLVRRRGQEARLRCSPMKGHSHVYWYRQLPEEGLKFMVYLQKENIIDESGMPKERFSAEFPKEGPSILRIQQVVRGDSAAYFCASSPATRDSSGNTIYFGEGSWLTVV.